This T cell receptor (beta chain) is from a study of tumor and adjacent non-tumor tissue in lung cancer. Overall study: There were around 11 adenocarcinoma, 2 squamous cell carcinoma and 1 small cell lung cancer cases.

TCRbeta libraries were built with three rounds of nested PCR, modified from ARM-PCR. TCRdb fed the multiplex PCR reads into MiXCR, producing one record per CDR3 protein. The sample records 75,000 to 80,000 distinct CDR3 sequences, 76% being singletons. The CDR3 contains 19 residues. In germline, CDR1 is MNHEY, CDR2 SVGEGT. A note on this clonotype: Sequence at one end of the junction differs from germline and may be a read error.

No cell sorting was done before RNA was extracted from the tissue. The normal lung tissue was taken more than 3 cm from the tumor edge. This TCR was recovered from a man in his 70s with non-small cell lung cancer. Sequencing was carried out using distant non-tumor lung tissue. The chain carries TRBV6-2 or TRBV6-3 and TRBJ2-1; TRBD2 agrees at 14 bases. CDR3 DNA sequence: TGTGCCAGCAGTTATGGGACTAGCGGGAGTGGACGTGGGTACAATGTGCAGTTCTTT. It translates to CASSYGTSGSGRGYNVQFF.